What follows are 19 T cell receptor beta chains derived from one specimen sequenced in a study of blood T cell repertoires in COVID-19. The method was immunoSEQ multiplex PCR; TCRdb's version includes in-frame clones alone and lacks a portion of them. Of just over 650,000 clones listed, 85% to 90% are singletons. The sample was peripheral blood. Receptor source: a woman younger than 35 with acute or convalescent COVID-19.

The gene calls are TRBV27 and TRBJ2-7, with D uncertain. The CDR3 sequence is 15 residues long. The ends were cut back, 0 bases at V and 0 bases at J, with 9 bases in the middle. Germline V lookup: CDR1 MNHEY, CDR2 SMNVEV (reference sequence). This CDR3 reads CASSLSTDLSYEQYF. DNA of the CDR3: TGTGCCAGCAGTTTATCAACAGACCTCTCCTACGAGCAGTACTTC.

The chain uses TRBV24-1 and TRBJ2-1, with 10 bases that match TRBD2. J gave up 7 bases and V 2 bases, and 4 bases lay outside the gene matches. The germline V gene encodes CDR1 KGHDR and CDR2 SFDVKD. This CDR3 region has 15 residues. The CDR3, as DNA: TGTGCCACCAGTGATTGGAGCGGGGGGGGGAATGAGCAGTTCTTC. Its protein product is CATSDWSGGGNEQFF.

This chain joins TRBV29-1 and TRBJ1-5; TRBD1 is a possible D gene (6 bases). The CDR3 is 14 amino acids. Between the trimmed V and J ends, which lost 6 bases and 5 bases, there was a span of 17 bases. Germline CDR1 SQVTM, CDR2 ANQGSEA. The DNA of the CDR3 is TGCAGCGTGGGGGGGGGCGTCGAGGATCAGCCCCAGCATTTT. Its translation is CSVGGGVEDQPQHF.

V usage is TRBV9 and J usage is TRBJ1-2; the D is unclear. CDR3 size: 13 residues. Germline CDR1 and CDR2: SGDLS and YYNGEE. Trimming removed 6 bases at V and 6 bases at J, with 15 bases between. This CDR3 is CASKPVWADGYTF. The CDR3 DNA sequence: TGTGCCAGCAAACCCGTCTGGGCAGATGGCTACACCTTC.

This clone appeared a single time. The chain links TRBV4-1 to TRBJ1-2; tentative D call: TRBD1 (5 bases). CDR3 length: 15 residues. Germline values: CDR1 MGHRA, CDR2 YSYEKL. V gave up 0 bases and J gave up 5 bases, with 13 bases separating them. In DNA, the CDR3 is TGCGCCAGCAGCCAAGACAGGGAAAAGGGGTATGGCTACACCTTC. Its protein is CASSQDREKGYGYTF.

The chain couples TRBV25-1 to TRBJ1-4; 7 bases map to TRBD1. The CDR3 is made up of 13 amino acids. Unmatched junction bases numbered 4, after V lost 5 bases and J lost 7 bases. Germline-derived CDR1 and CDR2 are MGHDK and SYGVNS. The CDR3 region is CASSRQGREKLFF. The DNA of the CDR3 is TGTGCCAGCAGTAGACAGGGACGTGAAAAACTGTTTTTT.

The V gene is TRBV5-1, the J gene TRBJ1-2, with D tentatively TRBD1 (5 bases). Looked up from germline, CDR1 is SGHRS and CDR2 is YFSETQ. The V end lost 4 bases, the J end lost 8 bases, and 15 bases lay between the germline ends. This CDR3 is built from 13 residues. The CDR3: CASSRLGGDGYTF. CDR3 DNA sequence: TGCGCCAGCAGCCGCCTGGGAGGGGACGGCTACACCTTC.

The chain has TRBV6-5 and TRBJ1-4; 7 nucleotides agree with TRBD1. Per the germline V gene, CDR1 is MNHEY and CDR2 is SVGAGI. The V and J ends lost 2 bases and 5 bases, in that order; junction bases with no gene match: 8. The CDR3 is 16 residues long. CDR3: CASSYGPGQPNEKLFF. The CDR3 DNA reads TGTGCCAGCAGTTACGGACCGGGACAGCCGAATGAAAAACTGTTTTTT.

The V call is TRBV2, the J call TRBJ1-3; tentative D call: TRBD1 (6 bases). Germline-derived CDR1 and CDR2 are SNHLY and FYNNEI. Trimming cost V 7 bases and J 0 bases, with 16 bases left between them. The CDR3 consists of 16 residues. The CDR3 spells CASTDRDTFSGNTIYF. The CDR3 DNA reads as TGTGCCAGCACTGACCGGGACACCTTCTCTGGAAACACCATATATTTT.

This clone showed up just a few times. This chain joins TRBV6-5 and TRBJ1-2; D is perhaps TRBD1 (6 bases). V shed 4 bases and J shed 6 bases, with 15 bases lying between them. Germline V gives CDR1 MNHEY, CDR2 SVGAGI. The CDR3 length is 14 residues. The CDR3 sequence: CASSWGGHSNGYTF. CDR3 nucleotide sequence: TGTGCCAGCAGTTGGGGGGGGCACTCTAATGGCTACACCTTC.

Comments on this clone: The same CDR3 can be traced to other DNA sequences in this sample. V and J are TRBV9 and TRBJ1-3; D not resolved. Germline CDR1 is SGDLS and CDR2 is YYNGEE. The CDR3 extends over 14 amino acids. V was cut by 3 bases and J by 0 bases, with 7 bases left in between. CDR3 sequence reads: CASSGGGSGNTIYF. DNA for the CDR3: TGTGCCAGCAGCGGCGGAGGCTCTGGAAACACCATATATTTT.

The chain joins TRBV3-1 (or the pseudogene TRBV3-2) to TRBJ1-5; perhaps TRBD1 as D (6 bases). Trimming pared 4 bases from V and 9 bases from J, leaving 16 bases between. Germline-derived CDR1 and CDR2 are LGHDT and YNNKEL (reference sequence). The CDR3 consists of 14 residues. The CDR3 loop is CASSLRQEVVPQHF. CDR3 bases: TGTGCCAGCAGCCTTCGACAGGAGGTGGTGCCCCAGCATTTT.

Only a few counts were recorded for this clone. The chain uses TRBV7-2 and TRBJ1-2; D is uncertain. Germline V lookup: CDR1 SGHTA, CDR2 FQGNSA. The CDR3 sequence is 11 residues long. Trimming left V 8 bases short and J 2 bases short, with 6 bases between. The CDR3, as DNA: TGTGCCAGCGGCCCGAACTATGGCTACACCTTC. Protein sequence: CASGPNYGYTF.

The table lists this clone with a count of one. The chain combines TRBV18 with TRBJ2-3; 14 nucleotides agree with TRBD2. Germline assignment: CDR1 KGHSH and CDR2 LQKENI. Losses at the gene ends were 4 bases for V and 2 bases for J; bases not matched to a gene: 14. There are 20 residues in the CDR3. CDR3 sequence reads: CASSRLPGLAGEFSTDTQYF. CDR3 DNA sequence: TGTGCCAGCTCACGTCTACCGGGACTAGCGGGGGAATTTTCCACAGATACGCAGTATTTT.

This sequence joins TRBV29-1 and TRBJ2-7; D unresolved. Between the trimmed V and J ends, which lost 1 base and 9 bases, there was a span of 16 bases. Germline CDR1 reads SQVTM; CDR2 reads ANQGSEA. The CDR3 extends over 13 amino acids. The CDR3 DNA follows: TGCAGCGTTGAAGCGAGCTCCTTCGATGGGCAGTACTTC. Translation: CSVEASSFDGQYF.

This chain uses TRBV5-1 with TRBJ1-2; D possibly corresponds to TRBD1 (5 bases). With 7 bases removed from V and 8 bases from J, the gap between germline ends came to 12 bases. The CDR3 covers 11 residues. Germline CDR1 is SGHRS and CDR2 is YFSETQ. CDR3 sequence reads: CASSRGEGYTF. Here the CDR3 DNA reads TGCGCCAGCTCACGGGGGGAAGGCTACACCTTC.

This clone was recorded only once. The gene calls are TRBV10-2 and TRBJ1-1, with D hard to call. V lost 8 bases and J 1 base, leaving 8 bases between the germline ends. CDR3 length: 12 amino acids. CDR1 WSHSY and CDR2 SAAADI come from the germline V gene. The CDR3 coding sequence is TGCGCCAGCCGATCCGGGAACACTGAAGCTTTCTTT. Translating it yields CASRSGNTEAFF.

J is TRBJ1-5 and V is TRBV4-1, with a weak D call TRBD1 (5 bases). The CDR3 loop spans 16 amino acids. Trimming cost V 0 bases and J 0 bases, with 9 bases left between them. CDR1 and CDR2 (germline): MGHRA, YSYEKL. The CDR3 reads CASSQEGGVSNQPQHF. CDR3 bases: TGCGCCAGCAGCCAAGAAGGAGGGGTTAGCAATCAGCCCCAGCATTTT.

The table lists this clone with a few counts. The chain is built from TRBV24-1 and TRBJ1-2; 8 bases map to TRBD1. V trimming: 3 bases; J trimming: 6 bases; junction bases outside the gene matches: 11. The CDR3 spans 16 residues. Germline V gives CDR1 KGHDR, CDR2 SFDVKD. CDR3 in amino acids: CATSDTGTGALHGYTF. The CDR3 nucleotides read TGTGCCACCAGTGATACCGGGACAGGCGCCCTCCATGGCTACACCTTC.